This T cell receptor beta chain was captured by sequencing in a study of cytomegalovirus exposure and HLA in healthy donors. Study-wide results and limits: The study reported that TCR beta sequences accurately predicted HLA-A and HLA-B alleles in most subjects.

The ends were cut back, 5 bases at V and 1 base at J, with 9 bases in the middle. Per germline, CDR1 MNHNY and CDR2 SVGAGI (reference sequence). The CDR3 has 13 residues. This clone is deemed medium-sized. Its matching antigen is unknown. PCR primers comprised 60 Vbeta and 13 Jbeta primers. The protocol was immunoSEQ multiplex PCR, while the TCRdb copy is restricted to in-frame clones and leaves out a portion. Of 100,000 or so clones detected, approximately 85% appear once; the ten largest clones hold 3% to 5%. Sequencing used PBMCs. This sequence originates from a man younger than 45 in good health and CMV-seronegative. The J gene is TRBJ2-7, the V gene TRBV6-6, with D maybe TRBD1 (5 bases). The CDR3 nucleotides read TGTGCCAGCAGTATGACAGAGTCCTACGAGCAGTACTTC. Protein sequence: CASSMTESYEQYF.